This passage covers 19 T cell receptor beta chains from one sample sequenced in a study of cytomegalovirus exposure and HLA in healthy donors. The PCR was carried out with 60 Vbeta primers and 13 Jbeta primers. The repertoire was sequenced with immunoSEQ multiplex PCR; TCRdb's copy has only in-frame clones and lacks some. The profile covers about 99,000 clones, with roughly 79% appearing a single time and roughly 5.9% taken by the ten largest. The source material was PBMCs. All receptors come from a man in his sixties in good health and CMV-seropositive.

The chain is built from TRBV6-1 and TRBJ2-1; TRBD1 might be the D (5 bases). Germline CDR1 is MNHNS and CDR2 is SASEGT. This CDR3 has 14 residues. Trimming took off 3 bases at V and 9 bases at J, with 15 bases between the two ends. The CDR3 DNA is TGTGCCAGCAGTGACGGGCAGGGTAGGGCTGAGCAGTTCTTC. It encodes CASSDGQGRAEQFF.

The chain recombines TRBV5-1 with TRBJ1-2; possibly TRBD1 for D (5 bases). The length of the CDR3 is 16 residues. The V end lost 4 bases, the J end lost 3 bases, and 19 bases lay between the germline ends. CDR1 and CDR2 (germline): SGHRS, YFSETQ. DNA for the CDR3: TGCGCCAGCAGCGTATCCGGGACTCCTGGGGACTATGGCTACACCTTC. Translated, it gives CASSVSGTPGDYGYTF.

About this clone itself: Other DNA sequences within the sample encode an identical CDR3. This rearrangement joins TRBV25-1 to TRBJ1-2; a weak D match, TRBD1 (5 bases). Trimming pared 2 bases from V and 7 bases from J, leaving 11 bases between. The CDR3 has 13 amino acids. The germline CDR1 and CDR2 sequences are MGHDK and SYGVNS. CDR3 coding DNA: TGTGCCAGCAGTGAACCACAAGGGGTTGGCTACACCTTC. It translates to CASSEPQGVGYTF.

This chain uses TRBV7-3 with TRBJ2-1, with 10 bases fitting TRBD2. The J segment lost 9 bases and the V segment lost 6 bases, leaving 17 bases of the junction unmatched. The V gene's germline CDR1 is SGHTA and CDR2 FQGTGA. The CDR3 runs to 17 residues. The CDR3 spells CASSELSGGASWGEQFF. CDR3 in DNA: TGTGCCAGCAGTGAACTCAGCGGGGGGGCCTCTTGGGGTGAGCAGTTCTTC.

This chain connects TRBV5-4 to TRBJ2-2; perhaps TRBD1 as D (6 bases). Germline V lookup: CDR1 SGHNT, CDR2 YYREEE (reference sequence). V lost 3 bases to trimming and J lost 2 bases, with 14 bases between them. The CDR3 extends over 16 amino acids. In nucleotides, the CDR3 is TGTGCCAGCAGCTCACCGACAGGTGCTAACACCGGGGAGCTGTTTTTT. Protein sequence: CASSSPTGANTGELFF.

The genes are TRBV2 and TRBJ2-1, with 7 bases that match TRBD2. Germline V gene data show CDR1 as SNHLY and CDR2 as FYNNEI. The length of the CDR3 is 15 residues. V lost 6 bases to trimming and J lost 7 bases; unmatched junction nucleotides: 12. The CDR3 DNA reads as TGTGCCAGCAGCCCCTTGGCGGGGGAGGCAAATGAGCAGTTCTTC. It translates to CASSPLAGEANEQFF.

This clone appeared many times. The chain combines TRBV2 with TRBJ1-3; D unclear. Trimming took off 7 bases at V and 2 bases at J, with 12 bases between the two ends. In germline, CDR1 is SNHLY, CDR2 FYNNEI. The CDR3 has 14 amino acids. DNA of the CDR3: TGTGCCAGCATCCCCAGTCTGGCTGGAAACACCATATATTTT. This codes for CASIPSLAGNTIYF.

This chain connects TRBV5-4 to TRBJ1-3, with 11 bases fitting TRBD1. The CDR3 extends over 18 amino acids. V shed 6 bases, J shed 4 bases, and the junction held 15 bases outside the gene matches. Germline assignment: CDR1 SGHNT and CDR2 YYREEE (reference sequence). The CDR3 loop is CASKIRGRDRGTGNTIYF. CDR3 in DNA: TGTGCCAGCAAGATCAGAGGCCGGGACAGGGGGACCGGAAACACCATATATTTT.

The chain combines TRBV5-1 with TRBJ1-4; 9 bases align to TRBD1. The CDR3 covers 14 residues. V was pared by 0 bases and J by 8 bases, with 2 bases of the junction left unmatched. CDR1 and CDR2 (germline): SGHRS, YFSETQ. The CDR3: CASSLGQGVEKLFF. The CDR3 nucleotides are TGCGCCAGCAGCTTGGGACAGGGGGTGGAAAAACTGTTTTTT.

The chain is built from TRBV19 and TRBJ1-4, with 7 bases fitting TRBD1. CDR3 length: 14 amino acids. The V and J ends lost 6 bases and 7 bases, in that order; junction bases with no gene match: 8. CDR1 and CDR2 (germline): LNHDA, SQIVND (reference sequence). The CDR3 loop is CASRRGQGSEKLFF. The CDR3 nucleotides read TGTGCCAGTAGAAGGGGGCAGGGGAGTGAAAAACTGTTTTTT.

The rearrangement joins TRBV10-2 to TRBJ2-5, with 10 bases aligning to TRBD1. The DNA end favors TRBJ2-7, so the J call may be wrong. The CDR3 has 13 amino acids. Germline loops: CDR1 WSHSY, CDR2 SAAADI. CDR3 region: CASGPRTGGEQYF. The DNA for the CDR3 is TGCGCCAGCGGTCCAAGGACAGGGGGCGAGCAGTACTTC.

The table lists this clone with a few counts. The J gene is TRBJ1-1, the V gene TRBV4-3; D unclear. Germline lookup yields CDR1 LGHNA and CDR2 YSLEER. The CDR3 has 13 residues. V was clipped by 0 bases and J by 4 bases, with 6 bases between them. The CDR3: CASSQDLATEAFF. DNA of the CDR3: TGCGCCAGCAGCCAAGATCTAGCCACTGAAGCTTTCTTT.

The chain carries TRBV10-2 and TRBJ2-1; 15 nucleotides match TRBD2. The ends lost 3 bases at V and 12 bases at J; junction bases unmatched: 9. Looked up from germline, CDR1 is WSHSY and CDR2 is SAAADI. This CDR3 region has 16 residues. The CDR3, as DNA: TGCGCCAGCAGTGATGTCGGACTAGCGGGGGGGCCCCGGCAGTTCTTC. Residues: CASSDVGLAGGPRQFF.

For this clone: The same CDR3 is also encoded by other DNA sequences in this sample. V gene TRBV18 combines with J gene TRBJ1-4; TRBD1 matches 8 bases. The germline CDR1 and CDR2 sequences are KGHSH and LQKENI. CDR3 length: 15 residues. The J segment lost 8 bases and the V segment lost 0 bases, leaving 5 bases of the junction unmatched. The CDR3 bases are TGTGCCAGCTCACCACCGGGACAGGTTGGAGAAAAACTGTTTTTT. This codes for CASSPPGQVGEKLFF.

At least ten counts were recorded for this clone. The V gene is TRBV6-6, the J gene TRBJ2-7, with a possible D match to TRBD2 (5 bases). CDR3 length equals 14 residues. Trimming cost V 7 bases and J 0 bases, with 13 bases left between them. Germline V gene data show CDR1 as MNHNY and CDR2 as SVGAGI (reference sequence). The chain's CDR3 is CASMERKVSYEQYF. CDR3 sequence (DNA): TGTGCCAGCATGGAGCGGAAGGTCTCCTACGAGCAGTACTTC.

The chain employs TRBV21-1 and TRBJ2-7; the D call in the table, TRBD1, was not verified against the DNA. TRBV21-1 is recorded as a pseudogene. The CDR3 sequence is 15 residues long. CDR3: CASTDRDTSPYEQYF. In DNA, the CDR3 is TGTGCCAGCACGGATCGGGACACCTCTCCCTACGAGCAGTACTTC.

The chain uses TRBV5-1 and TRBJ2-2; D is uncertain. This CDR3 region has 12 residues. Germline assignment: CDR1 SGHRS and CDR2 YFSETQ. V was pared by 5 bases and J by 6 bases, with 8 bases between. CDR3 residues: CASSPAAGELFF. CDR3 nucleotides: TGCGCCAGCAGTCCGGCGGCCGGGGAGCTGTTTTTT.

The J gene is TRBJ1-1, the V gene TRBV29-1; D possibly corresponds to TRBD1 (6 bases). Germline values: CDR1 SQVTM, CDR2 ANQGSEA. This CDR3 is 16 amino acids long. V lost 5 bases to trimming and J lost 0 bases, with 19 bases between them. CDR3: CSVQDSPLYMNTEAFF. The CDR3 nucleotides are TGCAGCGTTCAGGACAGTCCTCTTTACATGAACACTGAAGCTTTCTTT.

This chain uses TRBV11-2 with TRBJ2-2, with D unclear. The germline V gene has CDR1 SGHAT and CDR2 FQNNGV. V was cut by 5 bases and J by 1 base, with 14 bases left in between. The CDR3 contains 16 residues. This CDR3 reads CASSPPRGGNTGELFF. CDR3 DNA sequence: TGTGCCAGCAGCCCCCCCCGCGGTGGGAACACCGGGGAGCTGTTTTTT.